These 2 T cell receptor beta chains were sequenced from one sample in a study of PD-L1 blockade in urothelial cancer. The assay was immunoSEQ multiplex PCR, and TCRdb's table has in-frame clones only and misses some. The sample contains 45,000 to 65,000 clones, roughly 85% of which appear only once. As for time point: pretreatment peripheral blood. The source material was PBMCs, sampled around atezolizumab (anti-PD-L1) treatment. The receptors originated from a man aged 65 to 85 with urothelial cancer.

The V call is TRBV5-8, the J call TRBJ2-7, with 8 bases that match TRBD1. Germline loops: CDR1 SGHTS, CDR2 YDEGEE. This CDR3 is built from 15 residues. V dropped 4 bases and J dropped 4; count of bases not matched to a gene: 10. CDR3 sequence: CASSPWGTGRYEQYF. DNA for the CDR3: TGTGCCAGCAGCCCATGGGGGACAGGACGATACGAGCAGTACTTC.

The chain carries TRBV2 and TRBJ2-5, with TRBD1 matching over 9 bases. CDR3 length equals 17 residues. Germline CDR1 SNHLY, CDR2 FYNNEI. V gave up 8 bases and J gave up 1 base; unmatched junction bases: 14. The CDR3 region has the DNA TGTGCCAGCTCCGGGGACGGGGACAGGGTCCTCCAAGAGACCCAGTACTTC. This codes for CASSGDGDRVLQETQYF.